This T cell receptor (beta chain) was profiled in a study of cytomegalovirus exposure and HLA in healthy donors. Study context: Across around 400 genotyped donors, approximately 81% landed in the Caucasian-associated ancestry cluster.

Study-wide results and caveats: In all likelihood, a cluster of highly shared sequence variants was a sequencing artifact. The productive fraction for most TCR beta V segments was about 87% or about 30% in an earlier analysis. HLA-A and HLA-B allele assignments for most subjects were reportedly predicted accurately using TCR beta sequences.

Trimming shortened V by 8 bases and J by 4 bases, and 14 bases separated the two germline ends. Per the germline V gene, CDR1 is SGHVS and CDR2 is FQNEAQ. CDR3 length: 13 residues. The PCR employed 60 Vbeta primers together with 13 Jbeta primers. Generated by immunoSEQ multiplex PCR, the TCRdb table keeps only in-frame clones and is missing some. The table has approximately 120,000 clones, around four fifths seen once. This clone was counted once. What it binds is not known. The chain uses TRBV7-8 and TRBJ1-1; no firm D call. Sequenced material: PBMCs. The TCR was taken from a man between 18 and 35 years old in good health and CMV-seropositive. This CDR3 is CASLLGRGTEAFF. The CDR3 coding sequence is TGTGCCAGCCTCCTGGGTCGCGGCACTGAAGCTTTCTTT. Looking up the rest from reference TRBV7-8 and TRBJ1-1 gives the full variable domain: GAGVSQSPRYKVAKRGQDVALRCDPISGHVSLFWYQQALGQGPEFLTYFQNEAQLDKSGLPSDRFFAERPEGSVSTLKIQRTQQEDSAVYLCASLLGRGTEAFFGQGTRLTVV.